This T cell receptor beta chain was sequenced in a study of T cell responses to AZD1222 COVID-19 vaccine. This CDR3 region has 13 residues. The ends were cut back, 5 bases at V and 7 bases at J, with 14 bases in the middle. Overall study results and limits: No repertoire was sampled before or during the peak T cell response, only after it. Regions 160-218 and 743-854 held dominance among vaccine-associated CD4 TCRs, which spanned spike. The donor cohort was predominantly white British with a female majority, and clonal diversity may have been underestimated.

Turning to this clone: Its antigen remains unknown.

The protocol was immunoSEQ multiplex PCR, while the TCRdb copy is restricted to in-frame clones and leaves out a portion. The sample lists some 100,000 clones, approximately 90% occurring once. V is TRBV12-3 or TRBV12-4 and J is TRBJ1-2, with a possible D match to TRBD1 (5 bases). The TCR sequence derives from an adult in good health. The specimen comprised peripheral blood, sampled on day 0 of AZD1222 vaccination. CDR3 loop: CASSPGPAVGYTF. Here the CDR3 DNA reads TGTGCCAGCAGTCCGGGACCGGCGGTTGGCTACACCTTC.